These 31 T cell receptor beta chains share one sample of origin, sequenced in a study of blood T cell repertoires in COVID-19. This table comes from immunoSEQ multiplex PCR, and its TCRdb copy is limited to in-frame clones, with some not included. The table records around 140,000 clones, roughly 80% of them present only once. The specimen was peripheral blood. The source is an elderly woman with acute or convalescent COVID-19.

The chain couples TRBV7-2 to TRBJ2-4; 7 bases are shared with TRBD1. The ends lost 5 bases at V and 8 bases at J; junction bases unmatched: 12. The CDR3 is 15 residues long. CDR1 is SGHTA and CDR2 is FQGNSA in the germline V gene. CDR3 nucleotides: TGTGCCAGCAGCCAGACAGGGCCACAGAGTTACATTCAGTACTTC. This codes for CASSQTGPQSYIQYF.

The chain couples TRBV5-4 to TRBJ2-5; TRBD2 agrees at 10 bases. This CDR3 has 15 residues. J was trimmed by 2 bases and V by 3 bases; bases with no gene match: 4. CDR1 is SGHNT and CDR2 is YYREEE in the germline V gene (reference sequence). DNA for the CDR3: TGTGCCAGCAGCTCCATAGCGGGGGGACAAGAGACCCAGTACTTC. Translating it yields CASSSIAGGQETQYF.

In DNA, the CDR3 is TGTGCCAGCAGTTGGGGGTCGGGGGGATACGAGCAGTACTTC. Translation gives CASSWGSGGYEQYF. The genes are TRBV2 and TRBJ2-7; the match to TRBD2 covers 7 bases. This CDR3 comprises 14 residues. The germline V gene has CDR1 SNHLY and CDR2 FYNNEI. The ends lost 5 bases at V and 4 bases at J; junction bases unmatched: 8. The full variable domain, rest sourced from reference TRBV2 and TRBJ2-7, is EPEVTQTPSHQVTQMGQEVILRCVPISNHLYFYWYRQILGQKVEFLVSFYNNEISEKSEIFDDQFSVERPDGSNFTLKIRSTKLEDSAMYFCASSWGSGGYEQYFGPGTRLTVT.

The chain couples TRBV27 to TRBJ2-1; TRBD2 matches 16 bases. The germline V gene has CDR1 MNHEY and CDR2 SMNVEV (reference sequence). This CDR3 has 19 amino acids. V lost 2 bases, J lost 5 bases, and 9 bases stayed unmatched. In nucleotides, the CDR3 is TGTGCCAGCAGTTTACTGTCCGGGACTAGCGGGGGGGACAACAATGAGCAGTTCTTC. It encodes CASSLLSGTSGGDNNEQFF.

This chain joins TRBV10-3 and TRBJ2-3; D might be TRBD1 (6 bases). The CDR3 length is 13 residues. Germline V gene data show CDR1 as ENHRY and CDR2 as SYGVKD. The germline V and J ends were trimmed by 8 bases and 0 bases, with 9 bases remaining between them. CDR3: CAIGGQSTDTQYF. Written as DNA, the CDR3 is TGTGCCATCGGGGGACAAAGCACAGATACGCAGTATTTT.

This chain joins TRBV18 and TRBJ2-7, with 7 bases fitting TRBD1. The trim removed 4 bases at V and 1 base at J, leaving 4 bases unmatched. This CDR3 contains 14 residues. CDR1 KGHSH and CDR2 LQKENI come from the germline V gene. CDR3 DNA: TGTGCCAGCTCACTAGGGGACAGTTCCTACGAGCAGTACTTC. Amino acids: CASSLGDSSYEQYF.

The chain recombines TRBV6-2 or TRBV6-3 with TRBJ1-1; 8 bases align to TRBD1. V lost 6 bases to trimming and J lost 4 bases; unmatched junction nucleotides: 13. This CDR3 is 16 amino acids long. Germline values: CDR1 MNHEY, CDR2 SVGEGT. The DNA for the CDR3 is TGTGCCAGCAGCCCCGCCGGACAGGGATCGGGCACTGAAGCTTTCTTT. Translation gives CASSPAGQGSGTEAFF.

The chain links TRBV19 to TRBJ1-6; no firm D call. Trimming removed 11 bases at V and 9 bases at J, with 14 bases between. The length of the CDR3 is 12 residues. The germline CDR1 and CDR2 sequences are LNHDA and SQIVND (reference sequence). The CDR3 nucleotides read TGTGCCTCGGCTATGTGGAGTTCACCCCTCCACTTT. It yields the protein CASAMWSSPLHF.

The rearrangement links TRBV20-1 to TRBJ1-2, with D perhaps matching TRBD1 (5 bases). This CDR3 spans 14 amino acids. V was clipped by 3 bases and J by 5 bases, with 16 bases between them. Germline assignment: CDR1 DFQATT and CDR2 SNEGSKA (reference sequence). The CDR3 loop is CSASLGAGGYGYTF. The DNA for the CDR3 is TGCAGTGCTAGTCTTGGGGCAGGTGGTTATGGCTACACCTTC.

This clone has a handful of counts. This chain uses TRBV4-3 with TRBJ2-1; 9 nucleotides agree with TRBD2. CDR1 and CDR2 from the germline V gene are LGHNA and YSLEER. There are 19 residues in the CDR3. V gave up 8 bases and J gave up 4 bases; unmatched junction bases: 21. The CDR3: CASGEASGIRGTTYNEQFF. For the CDR3, the DNA is TGCGCCAGCGGAGAGGCTAGCGGGATTCGGGGGACGACTTACAATGAGCAGTTCTTC.

V usage is TRBV7-2 and J usage is TRBJ2-7; D is possibly TRBD1 (6 bases). The germline V gene has CDR1 SGHTA and CDR2 FQGNSA. Trimming took 10 bases from V and 1 from J, leaving 14 bases between them. The CDR3 has 13 residues. CDR3 loop: CATHGRGSYEQYF. In DNA form, the CDR3 reads TGTGCCACCCACGGTAGGGGGTCCTACGAGCAGTACTTC. Full variable domain (rest looked up from reference TRBV7-2 and TRBJ2-7): GAGVSQSPSNKVTEKGKDVELRCDPISGHTALYWYRQSLGQGLEFLIYFQGNSAPDKSGLPSDRFSAERTGGSVSTLTIQRTQQEDSAVYLCATHGRGSYEQYFGPGTRLTVT.

The chain recombines TRBV29-1 with TRBJ1-1, with no clear D. This CDR3 comprises 13 residues. CDR1 is SQVTM, CDR2 ANQGSEA, per germline. V lost 7 bases to trimming and J lost 4 bases, with 16 bases between them. The CDR3, as DNA: TGCAGCGGTACCGTTGGACTCGGCACTGAAGCTTTCTTT. Its translation: CSGTVGLGTEAFF.

V and J are TRBV5-3 and TRBJ1-5; TRBD1 agrees at 7 bases. TRBV5-3 is placed among ORFs of uncertain function. The CDR3 covers 19 residues. J was trimmed by 6 bases and V by 0 bases; bases with no gene match: 18. Here the CDR3 reads CARSLASDGRGSSFQPQHF. CDR3 nucleotides: TGTGCCAGAAGCTTGGCCTCCGACGGCAGGGGGAGCTCCTTTCAGCCCCAGCATTTT.

V and J are TRBV7-2 and TRBJ2-3; perhaps TRBD2 as D (5 bases). Germline V gene data show CDR1 as SGHTA and CDR2 as FQGNSA. CDR3 length: 15 amino acids. The V and J ends lost 0 bases and 4 bases respectively, with 11 bases between them. This chain's CDR3 is CASSLATGWSDTQYF. In DNA, the CDR3 is TGTGCCAGCAGCTTAGCAACGGGATGGTCAGATACGCAGTATTTT.

This clone has only one observation. The V gene is TRBV27, the J gene TRBJ1-1; 8 positions agree with TRBD1. J lost 2 bases, V lost 5 bases, and 7 bases had no gene match. This CDR3 region has 15 residues. Per the germline V gene, CDR1 is MNHEY and CDR2 is SMNVEV (reference sequence). In nucleotides, the CDR3 is TGTGCCAGCAGTCCACGGACAGGGTTTAACACTGAAGCTTTCTTT. Translated: CASSPRTGFNTEAFF.

The chain uses TRBV7-9 and TRBJ2-3; D is ambiguous. V dropped 4 bases and J dropped 8 bases, with 16 bases sitting between them. The CDR3 totals 14 residues. Germline assignment: CDR1 SEHNR and CDR2 FQNEAQ (reference sequence). CDR3 sequence reads: CASSSDNLLGTQYF. The CDR3 DNA is TGTGCCAGCAGCTCAGACAACCTCCTGGGTACGCAGTATTTT.

The rearrangement joins TRBV10-3 to TRBJ2-2, with D perhaps matching TRBD2 (6 bases). CDR1 and CDR2 (germline): ENHRY, SYGVKD. The CDR3 is made up of 14 amino acids. Between the trimmed V and J ends, which lost 8 bases and 5 bases, there was a span of 15 bases. In DNA form, the CDR3 reads TGTGCCATCGGGTCGGGACTTGAGACCGGGGAGCTGTTTTTT. Amino acid sequence: CAIGSGLETGELFF.

J is TRBJ2-7 and V is TRBV7-2; TRBD2 matches at 12 bases. Per germline, CDR1 SGHTA and CDR2 FQGNSA. V was pared by 5 bases and J by 6 bases, with 5 bases of the junction left unmatched. This CDR3 is built from 14 residues. CDR3 sequence reads: CASSPGLAGGEQYF. Here the CDR3 DNA reads TGTGCCAGCAGCCCGGGACTAGCGGGCGGCGAGCAGTACTTC.

The rearrangement joins TRBV7-2 to TRBJ1-5, with a weak D call TRBD1 (6 bases). The germline V gene has CDR1 SGHTA and CDR2 FQGNSA. This CDR3 spans 14 amino acids. V was shortened by 4 bases and J by 5 bases, with 12 bases between the two germline ends. Here the CDR3 reads CASSSTGWDQPQHF. CDR3 coding DNA: TGTGCCAGCAGCTCCACAGGGTGGGATCAGCCCCAGCATTTT.

The chain couples TRBV5-8 to TRBJ1-4, with 7 bases matching TRBD1. There are 16 residues in the CDR3. J gave up 8 bases and V 0 bases, and 10 bases lay outside the gene matches. Germline CDR1 SGHTS, CDR2 YDEGEE. The CDR3 loop is CASSLERRGRHEKLFF. The CDR3 DNA follows: TGTGCCAGCAGCTTGGAGAGAAGGGGGCGACACGAAAAACTGTTTTTT. Full variable domain (rest looked up from reference TRBV5-8 and TRBJ1-4): EAGVTQSPTHLIKTRGQQATLRCSPISGHTSVYWYQQALGLGLQFLLWYDEGEERNRGNFPPRFSGRQFPNYSSELNVNALELEDSALYLCASSLERRGRHEKLFFGSGTQLSVL.

The chain carries TRBV15 and TRBJ2-1, with 12 bases aligning to TRBD2. Trimming at V came to 1 base and at J to 10 bases, leaving 5 bases not matched to a gene. Germline V gene lookup returns CDR1 LNHNV and CDR2 YYDKDF (reference sequence). The CDR3 loop spans 15 amino acids. CDR3 DNA sequence: TGTGCCACCAGCAGAGGTTCTAGCGGGGGGGCGGAGCAGTTCTTC. It translates to CATSRGSSGGAEQFF.

The chain combines TRBV5-4 with TRBJ2-3; possible D gene TRBD2, 5 bases. The V gene lost 0 bases and the J gene lost 1 base, with 21 bases spanning the gap. CDR1 and CDR2 from the germline V gene are SGHNT and YYREEE (reference sequence). The CDR3 extends over 19 amino acids. CDR3 DNA: TGTGCCAGCAGCTTGGGGAGCCCGGGGTCACTCACGGGCACAGATACGCAGTATTTT. As protein: CASSLGSPGSLTGTDTQYF.

This clone was counted only a few times. V gene TRBV6-6 combines with J gene TRBJ1-1; D is possibly TRBD1 (5 bases). This CDR3 region has 14 residues. From germline, CDR1 is MNHNY and CDR2 SVGAGI (reference sequence). The V end was cut by 2 bases, the J end by 1 base, with 8 bases between. The CDR3 DNA reads as TGTGCCAGCAGTTACAGGGGTTGGAACACTGAAGCTTTCTTT. It yields the protein CASSYRGWNTEAFF.

To note about this clone: This CDR3 is also generated by other DNA sequences in the sample. The rearrangement joins TRBV9 to TRBJ1-1; D remains unclear. In germline, CDR1 is SGDLS, CDR2 YYNGEE. This CDR3 has 14 residues. V shed 0 bases and J shed 4 bases, with 10 bases lying between them. CDR3 sequence: CASSVAGGVTEAFF. The CDR3 nucleotides are TGTGCCAGCAGCGTAGCCGGAGGCGTCACTGAAGCTTTCTTT.

The table lists this clone with a count of one. The chain has TRBV6-5 and TRBJ2-2; tentatively, D is TRBD2 (6 bases). CDR1 and CDR2 from the germline V gene are MNHEY and SVGAGI. The CDR3 sequence is 13 residues long. V was shortened by 8 bases and J by 7 bases, with 14 bases between the two germline ends. Written as DNA, the CDR3 is TGTGCCAGCTCGGGAGTAGGGAACGGGGAGCTGTTTTTT. Its translation: CASSGVGNGELFF.

This clone was observed at least ten times. CDR3 bases: TGTGCCAGCAGCTTAGGACAGGGGGTTGGAGATACGCAGTATTTT. It codes for CASSLGQGVGDTQYF. The chain combines TRBV7-2 with TRBJ2-3; TRBD1 aligns across 9 bases. Germline CDR1 SGHTA, CDR2 FQGNSA. This CDR3 comprises 15 residues. V gave up 1 base and J gave up 5 bases; unmatched junction bases: 4.

This chain uses TRBV7-9 with TRBJ2-3; the D is unclear. Trimming removed 0 bases at V and 1 base at J, with 5 bases between. Germline CDR1 and CDR2: SEHNR and FQNEAQ (reference sequence). There are 14 residues in the CDR3. This chain's CDR3 is CASSLATGTDTQYF. The CDR3 DNA sequence: TGTGCCAGCAGCTTAGCTACGGGCACAGATACGCAGTATTTT.

This chain joins TRBV5-1 and TRBJ1-1; D possibly corresponds to TRBD1 (5 bases). Germline CDR1 is SGHRS and CDR2 is YFSETQ. The CDR3 is made up of 13 amino acids. Trimming left V 4 bases short and J 3 bases short, with 10 bases between. CDR3: CASSLGGDTEAFF. In DNA form, the CDR3 reads TGCGCCAGCAGCCTCGGGGGGGACACTGAAGCTTTCTTT.

The chain uses TRBV13 and TRBJ1-1; 9 bases agree with TRBD1. CDR1 is PRHDT, CDR2 FYEKMQ, per germline (reference sequence). The CDR3 sequence is 12 residues long. Trimming took 4 bases from V and 11 from J; bases not matched to a gene: 5. The CDR3 nucleotides read TGTGCCAGCAGCTACGACAGGGGGTCGGCTTTCTTT. Its translation is CASSYDRGSAFF. The full variable domain, with the rest looked up from reference TRBV13 and TRBJ1-1, is AAGVIQSPRHLIKEKRETATLKCYPIPRHDTVYWYQQGPGQDPQFLISFYEKMQSDKGSIPDRFSAQQFSDYHSELNMSSLELGDSALYFCASSYDRGSAFFGQGTRLTVV.

The V gene is TRBV5-1, the J gene TRBJ1-2, with a weak D call TRBD1 (6 bases). Germline-derived CDR1 and CDR2 are SGHRS and YFSETQ. V was pared by 3 bases and J by 0 bases, with 12 bases between. The CDR3 totals 15 residues. The CDR3 DNA reads as TGCGCCAGCAGCTCGGACAGTTACCCTAACTATGGCTACACCTTC. Its translation: CASSSDSYPNYGYTF.

This clone has a handful of counts. This chain joins TRBV7-9 and TRBJ1-2; weak D call: TRBD1 (6 bases). V was cut by 3 bases and J by 7 bases, with 18 bases left in between. The CDR3 runs to 15 residues. Per the germline V gene, CDR1 is SEHNR and CDR2 is FQNEAQ (reference sequence). CDR3 region: CASSLLQGTFGGYTF. CDR3 bases: TGTGCCAGCAGCTTGTTACAGGGCACGTTTGGTGGCTACACCTTC.